This record covers a single T cell receptor (beta chain). RNA was extracted and reverse transcribed into cDNA as the sequencing template. Assay used: immunoSEQ multiplex PCR; TCRdb lists only in-frame clones, some missing. The sample consists of about 20,000 clones, approximately 59% of them appearing once. For about 5 of the biomarker-study patients, the CD4+ cells were further sorted so as to obtain CD25+CD127- cells. The data stem from a study of CD8+ T cells in alopecia areata. The germline V gene has CDR1 SQVTM and CDR2 ANQGSEA. V was pared by 5 bases and J by 3 bases, with 10 bases between. The length of the CDR3 is 12 residues.

The chain couples TRBV29-1 to TRBJ1-2; D uncertain. The sequencing sample was made of CD4+ Tregs sorted from blood. This clonotype was obtained from a human donor with alopecia areata. The CDR3 DNA reads TGCAGCGTTCAGACGGACGACTATGGCTACACCTTC. Translation gives CSVQTDDYGYTF.